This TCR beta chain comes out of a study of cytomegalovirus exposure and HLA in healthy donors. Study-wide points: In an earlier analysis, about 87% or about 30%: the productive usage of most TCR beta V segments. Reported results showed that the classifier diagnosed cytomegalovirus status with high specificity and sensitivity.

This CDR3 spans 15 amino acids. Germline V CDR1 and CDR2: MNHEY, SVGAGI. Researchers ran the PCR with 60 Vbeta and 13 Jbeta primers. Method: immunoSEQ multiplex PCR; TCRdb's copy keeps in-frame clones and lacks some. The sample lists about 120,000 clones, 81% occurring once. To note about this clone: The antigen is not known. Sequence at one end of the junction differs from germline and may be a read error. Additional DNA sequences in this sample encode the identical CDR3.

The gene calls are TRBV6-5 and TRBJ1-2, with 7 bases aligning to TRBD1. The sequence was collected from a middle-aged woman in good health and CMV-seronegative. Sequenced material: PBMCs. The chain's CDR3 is CASSRPGQSLGGYTF. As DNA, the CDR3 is TGCGCCAGCAGTAGACCGGGACAGAGCCTCGGGGGCTACACCTTC.